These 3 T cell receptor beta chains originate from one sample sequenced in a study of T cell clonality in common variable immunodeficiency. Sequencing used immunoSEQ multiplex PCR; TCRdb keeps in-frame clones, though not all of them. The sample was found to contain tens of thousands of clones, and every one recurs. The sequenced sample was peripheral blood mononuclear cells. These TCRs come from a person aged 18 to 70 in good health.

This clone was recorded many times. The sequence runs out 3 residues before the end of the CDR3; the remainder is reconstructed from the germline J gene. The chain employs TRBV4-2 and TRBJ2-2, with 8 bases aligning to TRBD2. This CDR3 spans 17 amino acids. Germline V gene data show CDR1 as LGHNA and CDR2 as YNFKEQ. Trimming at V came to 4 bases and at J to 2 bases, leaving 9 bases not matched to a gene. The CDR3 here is CASSPEGLAVNTGELFF. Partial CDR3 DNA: TGTGCCAGCAGCCCAGAAGGACTAGCAGTTAACACCGGGGAG.

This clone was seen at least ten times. This chain's CDR3 is CASSHNLLAGVPVEQFF. The covered CDR3 bases are TGCGCCAGCAGCCATAACTTACTAGCGGGAGTTCCAGTTGAG. V gene TRBV5-1 combines with J gene TRBJ2-1; 11 bases match TRBD2. Read coverage stops 3 residues before the CDR3 terminus; the germline J gene supplies the remainder. The germline gives CDR1 SGHRS, CDR2 YFSETQ. The junction had 15 bases not matched to a gene; V was cut back by 4 bases and J by 9 bases. This CDR3 contains 17 residues.

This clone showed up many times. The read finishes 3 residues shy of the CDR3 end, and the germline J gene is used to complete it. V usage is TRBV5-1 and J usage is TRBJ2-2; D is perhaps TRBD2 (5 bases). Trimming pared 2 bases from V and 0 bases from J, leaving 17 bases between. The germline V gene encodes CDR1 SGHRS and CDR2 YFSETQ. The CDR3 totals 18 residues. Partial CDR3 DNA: TGCGCCAGCAGCTTCTTCGGGGTCTCCCTTTCGAACACCGGGGAG. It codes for CASSFFGVSLSNTGE. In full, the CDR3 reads CASSFFGVSLSNTGELFF.